This T cell receptor beta chain was documented in a study of blood T cell repertoires in COVID-19. Study as a whole: Researchers got acute and convalescent COVID-19 samples from the United States, Italy and Spain. From T cells, B-cell-depleted T cells, or PBMCs came the material, which was cDNA or gDNA.

CDR1 and CDR2 (germline): LGHDT, YNNKEL (reference sequence). CDR3 length: 14 residues. After removal of 1 base from V and 7 bases from J, the junction contained 6 bases not matched to a gene. Data came from immunoSEQ multiplex PCR; TCRdb stores just in-frame clones and leaves some out. The sample contains 45,000 to 55,000 clones, around nine tenths of which appear only once. This chain joins TRBV3-1 (or the pseudogene TRBV3-2) and TRBJ2-7; 8 bases line up with TRBD1. This clonotype originated in a man over 45 with active COVID-19. Sequenced input: peripheral blood. The CDR3 DNA is TGTGCCAGCAGCCAAGGGTGGCAGGGGGCAGAGCAGTACTTC. Translating it yields CASSQGWQGAEQYF.